One and the same sample provided the 14 T cell receptor beta chains below, sequenced in a study of blood T cell repertoires in COVID-19 (dated by TCRdb to about 2020). The library was built by means of the immunoSEQ multiplex PCR assay. Not all clones reach the TCRdb copy of this immuneACCESS table, which keeps in-frame sequences only. Checked studies attribute under half of the gap to unresolved V genes and leave the rest unexplained. The sample profile shows about 120,000 clones; 81% of them were found once. The ten largest clones add up to about 18% of the sample. Sequenced input: peripheral blood. Every receptor here comes from a man aged 30 to 45 with COVID-19, enrolled during active disease.

This clone appeared once. The chain uses TRBV27 and TRBJ2-1; D is ambiguous. V was shortened by 4 bases and J by 8 bases, with 18 bases between the two germline ends. The CDR3 has 15 amino acids. Germline CDR1 reads MNHEY; CDR2 reads SMNVEV (reference sequence). The CDR3 bases are TGTGCCAGCAGTTCGAGTGGTAGCCTCTGGGATGAGCAGTTCTTC. This sequence encodes CASSSSGSLWDEQFF.

V is TRBV5-1 and J is TRBJ2-4; TRBD1 agrees at 7 bases. From germline, CDR1 is SGHRS and CDR2 YFSETQ. The junction had 10 bases not matched to a gene; V was cut back by 4 bases and J by 6 bases. CDR3 size: 15 residues. The DNA for the CDR3 is TGCGCCAGCAGCGACGACAGGGCCTCGGGAAACATTCAGTACTTC. Residues: CASSDDRASGNIQYF.

The rearrangement joins TRBV7-2 to TRBJ2-1; 10 bases align to TRBD2. The germline gives CDR1 SGHTA, CDR2 FQGNSA. V shed 4 bases, J shed 11 bases, and the junction held 5 bases outside the gene matches. The CDR3 has 13 residues. The CDR3 here is CASSSTSGFKQFF. The DNA for the CDR3 is TGTGCCAGCAGCTCGACTAGCGGGTTTAAGCAGTTCTTC.

The chain joins TRBV6-1 to TRBJ2-1, with 7 bases identical to TRBD2. V was pared by 0 bases and J by 9 bases, with 11 bases of the junction left unmatched. This CDR3 comprises 16 residues. Looked up from germline, CDR1 is MNHNS and CDR2 is SASEGT. The chain's CDR3 is CASSEARLAGSLEQFF. CDR3 bases: TGTGCCAGCAGTGAAGCGAGACTAGCCGGCAGCCTTGAGCAGTTCTTC.

A few counts support this clone. The chain couples TRBV30 to TRBJ2-1, with D possibly TRBD2 on 5 matching bases. V was trimmed by 3 bases and J by 5 bases, leaving 14 bases between them. Germline V gene sequence: CDR1 GTSNPN, CDR2 SVGIG (reference sequence). The CDR3 consists of 14 residues. CDR3 protein: CAWSPSGRDNEQFF. The CDR3 DNA is TGTGCCTGGAGCCCCAGCGGAAGAGACAATGAGCAGTTCTTC. Drawing the rest from reference TRBV30 and TRBJ2-1, the complete variable domain is SQTIHQWPATLVQPVGSPLSLECTVEGTSNPNLYWYRQAAGRGLQLLFYSVGIGQISSEVPQNLSASRPQDRQFILSSKKLLLSDSGFYLCAWSPSGRDNEQFFGPGTRLTVL.

This clone was detected a few times. The chain uses TRBV5-1 and TRBJ2-3; TRBD2 matches at 11 bases. There are 17 residues in the CDR3. Trimming removed 4 bases from V and 5 bases from J; junction bases left unmatched: 12. Germline lookup yields CDR1 SGHRS and CDR2 YFSETQ. As DNA, the CDR3 is TGCGCCAGCAGCCCGCGGGCACTAGCGGGAGCAGTAGATACGCAGTATTTT. It yields the protein CASSPRALAGAVDTQYF.

This rearrangement joins TRBV6-2 or TRBV6-3 to TRBJ2-4, with TRBD1 matching 8 bases. CDR1 is MNHEY and CDR2 is SVGEGT in the germline V gene. V lost 2 bases and J lost 7; bases outside the gene matches: 7. This CDR3 is 15 amino acids long. The CDR3 protein is CASSYTGGIGNIQYF. Here the CDR3 DNA reads TGTGCCAGCAGTTACACAGGGGGTATCGGGAACATTCAGTACTTC.

The chain has TRBV9 and TRBJ2-2, with TRBD2 matching 11 bases. The V segment lost 7 bases and the J segment 1 base; nucleotides outside the gene matches: 9. The CDR3 is made up of 17 amino acids. Germline assignment: CDR1 SGDLS and CDR2 YYNGEE. CDR3 region: CASALGLAGGNTGELFF. The CDR3 region has the DNA TGTGCCAGCGCCTTGGGGCTAGCGGGGGGGAACACCGGGGAGCTGTTTTTT. Full variable domain (remainder filled in from reference TRBV9 and TRBJ2-2): DSGVTQTPKHLITATGQRVTLRCSPRSGDLSVYWYQQSLDQGLQFLIQYYNGEERAKGNILERFSAQQFPDLHSELNLSSLELGDSALYFCASALGLAGGNTGELFFGEGSRLTVL.

This clone was observed a handful of times. The chain has TRBV28 and TRBJ2-1; 10 nucleotides match TRBD2. The V gene end was trimmed by 5 bases and the J gene end by 4 bases; junction bases not matched to a gene: 8. The CDR3 length is 16 residues. In germline, CDR1 is MDHEN, CDR2 SYDVKM. The CDR3, as DNA: TGTGCCAGCAGTCCGCTGGGAGCGGGAGGGTACAATGAGCAGTTCTTC. Translation: CASSPLGAGGYNEQFF. The full variable domain, with the rest looked up from reference TRBV28 and TRBJ2-1, is DVKVTQSSRYLVKRTGEKVFLECVQDMDHENMFWYRQDPGLGLRLIYFSYDVKMKEKGDIPEGYSVSREKKERFSLILESASTNQTSMYLCASSPLGAGGYNEQFFGPGTRLTVL.

The chain couples TRBV7-3 to TRBJ1-1; 10 bases agree with TRBD1. Looked up from germline, CDR1 is SGHTA and CDR2 is FQGTGA. Losses at the gene ends were 5 bases for V and 5 bases for J; bases not matched to a gene: 8. CDR3 length equals 15 residues. The CDR3 bases are TGTGCCAGCAGCCGCGACAGGGGGCGAAAGACTGAAGCTTTCTTT. Its translation is CASSRDRGRKTEAFF.

Worth noting for this clone: This same CDR3 is encoded by further DNA sequences in the sample. The chain carries TRBV19 and TRBJ2-2; TRBD1 aligns across 10 bases. The V segment lost 5 bases and the J segment 5 bases; nucleotides outside the gene matches: 2. This CDR3 has 14 amino acids. From germline, CDR1 is LNHDA and CDR2 SQIVND (reference sequence). CDR3 sequence: CASSRTGGTGELFF. CDR3 sequence (DNA): TGTGCCAGTAGTCGGACAGGGGGAACCGGGGAGCTGTTTTTT.

The chain joins TRBV9 to TRBJ2-1; D remains ambiguous. The CDR3 consists of 14 residues. The V end lost 1 base, the J end lost 5 bases, and 10 bases lay between the germline ends. Looked up from germline, CDR1 is SGDLS and CDR2 is YYNGEE. The CDR3 region has the DNA TGTGCCAGCAGCGTATCGACTGGAAACAATGAGCAGTTCTTC. Amino acids: CASSVSTGNNEQFF.

The chain employs TRBV6-5 and TRBJ2-7, with 8 positions matching TRBD1. Germline CDR1 is MNHEY and CDR2 is SVGAGI. This CDR3 contains 15 residues. After removal of 7 bases from V and 5 bases from J, the junction contained 13 bases not matched to a gene. CDR3 bases: TGTGCCAGCATGCTAGATTGGACAGGGAACAACGAGCAGTACTTC. Its protein product is CASMLDWTGNNEQYF.

The rearrangement links TRBV7-8 to TRBJ1-5, with 9 bases lining up with TRBD1. The CDR3 is 15 residues long. The germline CDR1 and CDR2 sequences are SGHVS and FQNEAQ. J was trimmed by 4 bases and V by 1 base; bases with no gene match: 2. CDR3 amino acids: CASSLEGQGNQPQHF. CDR3 DNA sequence: TGTGCCAGCAGCTTAGAGGGACAGGGAAATCAGCCCCAGCATTTT. The whole variable domain, remainder taken from reference TRBV7-8 and TRBJ1-5, is GAGVSQSPRYKVAKRGQDVALRCDPISGHVSLFWYQQALGQGPEFLTYFQNEAQLDKSGLPSDRFFAERPEGSVSTLKIQRTQQEDSAVYLCASSLEGQGNQPQHFGDGTRLSIL.